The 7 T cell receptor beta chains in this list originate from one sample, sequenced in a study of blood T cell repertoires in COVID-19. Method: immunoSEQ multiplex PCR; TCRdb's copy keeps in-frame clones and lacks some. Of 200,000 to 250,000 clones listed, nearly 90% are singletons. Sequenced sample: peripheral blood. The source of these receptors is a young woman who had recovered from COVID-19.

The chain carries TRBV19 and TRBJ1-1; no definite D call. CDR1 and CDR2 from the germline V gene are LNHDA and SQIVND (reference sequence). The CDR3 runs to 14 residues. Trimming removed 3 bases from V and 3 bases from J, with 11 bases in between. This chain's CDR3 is CASSMYSGDTEAFF. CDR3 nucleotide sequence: TGTGCCAGTAGTATGTACAGCGGCGACACTGAAGCTTTCTTT.

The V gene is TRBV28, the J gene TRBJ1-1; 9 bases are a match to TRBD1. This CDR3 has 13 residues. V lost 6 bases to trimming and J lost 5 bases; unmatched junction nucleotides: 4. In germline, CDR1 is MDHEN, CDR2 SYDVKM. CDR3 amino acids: CASSPTGGTEAFF. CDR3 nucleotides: TGTGCCAGCAGCCCGACAGGGGGTACTGAAGCTTTCTTT.

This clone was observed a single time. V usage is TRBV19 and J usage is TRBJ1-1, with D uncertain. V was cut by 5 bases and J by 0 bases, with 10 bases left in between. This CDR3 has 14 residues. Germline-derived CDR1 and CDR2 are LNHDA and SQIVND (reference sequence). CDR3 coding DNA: TGTGCCAGTAGTTTCCCATTCATGAACACTGAAGCTTTCTTT. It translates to CASSFPFMNTEAFF.

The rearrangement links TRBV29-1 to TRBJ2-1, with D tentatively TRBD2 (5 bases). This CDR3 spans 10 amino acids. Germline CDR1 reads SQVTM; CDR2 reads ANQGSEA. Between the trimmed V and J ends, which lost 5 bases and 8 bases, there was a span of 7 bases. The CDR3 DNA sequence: TGCAGCGTTTTGGACTATGAGCAGTTCTTC. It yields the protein CSVLDYEQFF.

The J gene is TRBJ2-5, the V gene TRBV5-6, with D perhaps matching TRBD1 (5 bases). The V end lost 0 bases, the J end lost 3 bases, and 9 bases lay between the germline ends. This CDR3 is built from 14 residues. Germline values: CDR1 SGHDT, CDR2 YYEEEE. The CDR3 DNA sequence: TGTGCCAGCAGCTTGGTTCGCAGGGAAGAGACCCAGTACTTC. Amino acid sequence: CASSLVRREETQYF.

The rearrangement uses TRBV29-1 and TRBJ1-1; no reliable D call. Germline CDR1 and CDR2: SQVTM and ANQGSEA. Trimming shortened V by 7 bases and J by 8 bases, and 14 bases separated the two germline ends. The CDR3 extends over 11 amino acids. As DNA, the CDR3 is TGCAGCGCAGACTGGACTGCCGAAGCTTTCTTT. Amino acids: CSADWTAEAFF.

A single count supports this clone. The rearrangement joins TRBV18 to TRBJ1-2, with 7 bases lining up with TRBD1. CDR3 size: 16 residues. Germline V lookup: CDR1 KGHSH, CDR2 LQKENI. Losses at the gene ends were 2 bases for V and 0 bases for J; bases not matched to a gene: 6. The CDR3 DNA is TGTGCCAGCTCACCAACAGGGGCCATAGCTAACTATGGCTACACCTTC. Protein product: CASSPTGAIANYGYTF.